The 27 T cell receptor beta chains in this list originate from one sample, sequenced in a study of read filtering for tumor transcriptome and immune sequencing. Molecular barcoded adaptors covering alpha/delta and beta/gamma chains were used on approximately 400 ng RNA. TCRdb reprocessed the reads via MiXCR and lists one record per CDR3 protein. The data show 130,000 or so distinct CDR3 sequences, approximately 13% seen once. The sequenced material came from a population of CD138-negative cells sorted from bone marrow. These receptor sequences come from a donor at least 40 years old with multiple myeloma.

There are many counts of this clonotype. The chain recombines TRBV7-2 with TRBJ2-1; 12 nucleotides align to TRBD2. The length of the CDR3 is 17 residues. Per germline, CDR1 SGHTA and CDR2 FQGNSA. With V trimmed by 1 base and J by 7 bases, 8 bases remained unmatched. The CDR3 loop is CASSLGLAGGPMNEQFF. The DNA for the CDR3 is TGTGCCAGCAGCTTAGGTCTAGCGGGAGGGCCTATGAATGAGCAGTTCTTC.

Ten or more counts support this clonotype. V is TRBV7-9 and J is TRBJ2-5; 11 positions agree with TRBD2. The CDR3 is made up of 16 amino acids. The V gene end was trimmed by 6 bases and the J gene end by 6 bases; junction bases not matched to a gene: 12. Germline V gene data show CDR1 as SEHNR and CDR2 as FQNEAQ (reference sequence). The CDR3 DNA reads as TGTGCCAGCAGTTTGGCGCTAGCGGGAGGAGGGAAGACCCAGTACTTC. Translating it yields CASSLALAGGGKTQYF.

The chain employs TRBV18 and TRBJ2-5; D is undetermined. V gave up 3 bases and J gave up 5 bases, with 7 bases separating them. Germline V gene lookup returns CDR1 KGHSH and CDR2 LQKENI. The CDR3 runs 12 residues. Written as DNA, the CDR3 is TGTGCCAGCTCACCTAACCTGGAGACCCAGTACTTC. Protein: CASSPNLETQYF.

This clonotype was detected many times. The rearrangement links TRBV30 to TRBJ1-1; 8 bases match TRBD1. This CDR3 is built from 13 residues. Germline assignment: CDR1 GTSNPN and CDR2 SVGIG (reference sequence). The CDR3: CAYDRGMNTEAFF. DNA of the CDR3: TGTGCTTACGACAGGGGTATGAACACTGAAGCTTTCTTT.

This clonotype was recorded at least ten times. V is TRBV12-3 or TRBV12-4 and J is TRBJ1-4, with 8 positions matching TRBD1. This CDR3 spans 14 amino acids. The V and J ends lost 2 bases and 10 bases, in that order; junction bases with no gene match: 6. This chain's CDR3 is CASSLRQGRGKLFF. The CDR3 DNA sequence: TGTGCCAGCAGTTTAAGACAGGGGCGAGGAAAACTGTTTTTT.

Regarding this clonotype: A much larger clonotype is one base distant, so this may be a read error. The V call is TRBV27, the J call TRBJ2-3; 7 bases agree with TRBD1. Germline loops: CDR1 MNHEY, CDR2 SMNVEV (reference sequence). The V segment lost 4 bases and the J segment 5 bases; nucleotides outside the gene matches: 6. This CDR3 has 14 residues. CDR3 residues: CASSSDRWIDTQYF. The CDR3 DNA sequence: TGTGCCAGCAGTTCGGACAGGTGGATAGATACGCAGTATTTT.

This clonotype was detected ten times or more. The chain links TRBV20-1 to TRBJ2-1; the D is unclear. This CDR3 is built from 11 residues. Germline values: CDR1 DFQATT, CDR2 SNEGSKA (reference sequence). V was clipped by 3 bases and J by 0 bases, with 0 bases between them. The CDR3 DNA follows: TGCAGTGCTAGCTCCTACAATGAGCAGTTCTTC. Encoded protein: CSASSYNEQFF.

Comments on this clonotype: Lacking the conserved final phenylalanine or tryptophan, this CDR3 likely reflects a read error. The chain has TRBV6-1 and TRBJ1-1; D gene ambiguous. Germline loops: CDR1 MNHNS, CDR2 SASEGT. The length of the CDR3 is 12 residues. CDR3 protein: CASSLYQDEAFY. For the CDR3, the DNA is TGTGCTAGCAGTTTGTACCAGGATGAAGCTTTCTAT.

This clonotype was counted ten times or more. The rearrangement joins TRBV27 to TRBJ2-2; D perhaps matches TRBD1 (5 bases). Trimming took off 3 bases at V and 4 bases at J, with 6 bases between the two ends. The CDR3 consists of 13 residues. Germline CDR1 is MNHEY and CDR2 is SMNVEV (reference sequence). CDR3 amino acids: CASSFGATGELFF. DNA for the CDR3: TGTGCCAGCAGTTTTGGGGCCACCGGGGAGCTGTTTTTT.

The gene calls are TRBV29-1 and TRBJ1-1; no clear D. CDR3 size: 11 residues. CDR1 is SQVTM and CDR2 is ANQGSEA in the germline V gene. V was shortened by 6 bases and J by 5 bases, with 10 bases between the two germline ends. The CDR3 reads CSVTEWTEAFF. The CDR3 DNA reads as TGCAGCGTCACCGAGTGGACTGAAGCTTTCTTT.

This clonotype has ten or more counts. This rearrangement joins TRBV20-1 to TRBJ2-1, with D possibly matching TRBD2 (6 bases). V was shortened by 5 bases and J by 6 bases, with 11 bases between the two germline ends. From germline, CDR1 is DFQATT and CDR2 SNEGSKA (reference sequence). The CDR3 sequence is 12 residues long. In DNA form, the CDR3 reads TGCAGTGCTTGGACGCGGGGCAATGAGCAGTTCTTC. It translates to CSAWTRGNEQFF.

As to this clonotype: It is likely a read error, because the conserved phenylalanine at the end of the CDR3 is missing. The chain employs TRBV7-9 and TRBJ2-5; no firm D call. CDR1 and CDR2 (germline): SEHNR, FQNEAQ (reference sequence). The length of the CDR3 is 17 residues. V lost 4 bases and J 0 bases, leaving 18 bases between the germline ends. CDR3 nucleotides: TGTGCCAGCAGCTCCGACAAGCTCGGGCGGTACCAAGAGACCCAGTACTCC. Translated, it gives CASSSDKLGRYQETQYS.

This clonotype was found many times. The chain is built from TRBV6-2 or TRBV6-3 and TRBJ1-5; unclear D gene. The germline V gene encodes CDR1 MNHEY and CDR2 SVGEGT. This CDR3 has 17 residues. The V end was cut by 2 bases, the J end by 0 bases, with 14 bases between. The CDR3 loop reads CASSYTTREYSNQPQHF. In DNA form, the CDR3 reads TGTGCCAGCAGTTACACGACGAGGGAATATAGCAATCAGCCCCAGCATTTT.

This clonotype was seen ten or more times. V and J are TRBV7-9 and TRBJ1-5, with 10 nucleotides matching TRBD1. Looked up from germline, CDR1 is SEHNR and CDR2 is FQNEAQ (reference sequence). V was pared by 5 bases and J by 5 bases, with 9 bases of the junction left unmatched. There are 16 residues in the CDR3. The CDR3 region has the DNA TGTGCCAGCAGCCCTAGTTGGGGACAGGGGTATCAGCCCCAGCATTTT. This sequence encodes CASSPSWGQGYQPQHF.

This clonotype was seen ten or more times. V is TRBV6-6 and J is TRBJ1-5; possible D gene TRBD1, 5 bases. Germline V gives CDR1 MNHNY, CDR2 SVGAGI (reference sequence). This CDR3 has 12 residues. Trimming left V 7 bases short and J 6 bases short, with 10 bases between. In nucleotides, the CDR3 is TGTGCCAGCACCTTAGGGGCTCAGCCCCAGCATTTT. It specifies CASTLGAQPQHF.

This clonotype was seen many times. The chain links TRBV5-1 to TRBJ2-5; the match to TRBD1 covers 8 bases. This CDR3 region has 15 residues. The germline V gene encodes CDR1 SGHRS and CDR2 YFSETQ. V lost 4 bases, J lost 5 bases, and 10 bases stayed unmatched. In DNA form, the CDR3 reads TGCGCCAGCAGCACCGACAGGGGTCCAACGGAGACCCAGTACTTC. Translated, it gives CASSTDRGPTETQYF.

This clonotype has a count of ten or more. The chain employs TRBV20-1 and TRBJ2-1, with D maybe TRBD2 (6 bases). Germline V gives CDR1 DFQATT, CDR2 SNEGSKA (reference sequence). V was clipped by 0 bases and J by 5 bases, with 20 bases between them. CDR3 length: 17 residues. The CDR3 DNA sequence: TGCAGTGCTAGAGATTGGGGCGGGGCGGGAAGGGACAATGAGCAGTTCTTC. Protein product: CSARDWGGAGRDNEQFF.

This clonotype showed up many times. This chain joins TRBV5-5 and TRBJ2-2; D is perhaps TRBD1 (5 bases). The germline V gene has CDR1 SGHKS and CDR2 YYEKEE (reference sequence). The CDR3 is 14 residues long. Trimming pared 4 bases from V and 4 bases from J, leaving 11 bases between. The CDR3 region is CASSTTVRTGELFF. CDR3 nucleotides: TGTGCCAGCAGCACGACAGTGCGCACCGGGGAGCTGTTTTTT.

This clonotype was found many times. The V call is TRBV7-9, the J call TRBJ2-7; TRBD1 matches 7 bases. The CDR3 extends over 14 amino acids. V lost 4 bases, J lost 3 bases, and 6 bases stayed unmatched. From germline, CDR1 is SEHNR and CDR2 FQNEAQ (reference sequence). CDR3 loop: CASSSPGQLYEQYF. CDR3 nucleotides: TGTGCCAGCAGCTCGCCGGGACAGCTCTACGAGCAGTACTTC.

In regard to this clonotype: A much larger clone differs from this one at a single base, so this may be a read error. The V call is TRBV27, the J call TRBJ2-1, with D perhaps matching TRBD1 or TRBD2 (5 bases each). The CDR3 totals 14 residues. The germline V gene has CDR1 MNHEY and CDR2 SMNVEV (reference sequence). CDR3: CASSFSWGYTEQFF. DNA for the CDR3: TGTGCCAGCAGCTTCTCGTGGGGGTACACTGAGCAGTTCTTC.

Comment on this clonotype: Just one base apart from a much larger clone, this may be a read error. This chain joins TRBV5-4 and TRBJ2-3; tentatively, D is TRBD2 (5 bases). The V gene's germline CDR1 is SGHNT and CDR2 YYREEE (reference sequence). This CDR3 has 14 amino acids. V was pared by 0 bases and J by 8 bases, with 13 bases between. This CDR3 is CASSLGTGGSTQYF. The CDR3 bases are TGTGCCAGCAGCTTGGGGACTGGCGGGTCTACGCAGTATTTT.

This clonotype was observed many times. V gene TRBV11-2 combines with J gene TRBJ2-2; TRBD1 might be the D (6 bases). The CDR3 spans 15 residues. Germline V CDR1 and CDR2: SGHAT, FQNNGV. V gave up 3 bases and J gave up 5 bases, with 13 bases separating them. CDR3 amino acids: CASSLYRALTGELFF. In DNA, the CDR3 is TGTGCCAGCAGCTTGTACAGGGCCTTAACCGGGGAGCTGTTTTTT.

This clonotype has only a few counts. J is TRBJ2-7 and V is TRBV5-1, with 9 bases fitting TRBD2. This CDR3 has 14 residues. Germline V gene lookup returns CDR1 SGHRS and CDR2 YFSETQ. Trimming at V came to 4 bases and at J to 2 bases, leaving 4 bases not matched to a gene. The CDR3 nucleotides read TGCGCCAGCAGCCTGACTAGCGGAACCTACGAGCAGTACTTC. This gives the protein CASSLTSGTYEQYF.

At least ten counts were recorded for this clonotype. The chain recombines TRBV30 with TRBJ1-6; a weak D match, TRBD1 (5 bases). V was cut by 1 base and J by 0 bases, with 7 bases left in between. CDR3 length: 15 residues. Per the germline V gene, CDR1 is GTSNPN and CDR2 is SVGIG (reference sequence). In DNA form, the CDR3 reads TGTGCCTGGAGTGGGAGGGGCTCCTATAATTCACCCCTCCACTTT. Its translation: CAWSGRGSYNSPLHF. Full variable domain (missing parts from reference TRBV30 and TRBJ1-6): SQTIHQWPATLVQPVGSPLSLECTVEGTSNPNLYWYRQAAGRGLQLLFYSVGIGQISSEVPQNLSASRPQDRQFILSSKKLLLSDSGFYLCAWSGRGSYNSPLHFGNGTRLTVT.

This clonotype appeared many times. The V and J genes are TRBV25-1 and TRBJ1-6; no clear D. V gave up 6 bases and J gave up 0 bases, with 9 bases separating them. The CDR3 is made up of 15 amino acids. Germline V gives CDR1 MGHDK, CDR2 SYGVNS. This CDR3 reads CASRMGSSYNSPLHF. The CDR3 DNA sequence: TGTGCCAGCAGGATGGGGAGCTCCTATAATTCACCCCTCCACTTT.

This clonotype occurred a few times. The chain links TRBV4-3 to TRBJ2-7; 7 positions agree with TRBD1. This CDR3 has 14 residues. J lost 1 base, V lost 8 bases, and 8 bases had no gene match. Looked up from germline, CDR1 is LGHNA and CDR2 is YSLEER. The CDR3 nucleotides are TGCGCCAGCGGTTTATACAGGGGTTCCTACGAGCAGTACTTC. Amino acid sequence: CASGLYRGSYEQYF.

This clonotype was detected ten times or more. The chain links TRBV5-1 to TRBJ2-1; a possible D gene is TRBD1 (5 bases). V lost 0 bases to trimming and J lost 5 bases, with 9 bases between them. The CDR3 extends over 14 amino acids. Germline lookup yields CDR1 SGHRS and CDR2 YFSETQ. CDR3 bases: TGCGCCAGCAGCTTGGAGGACATAAACAATGAGCAGTTCTTC. Translated: CASSLEDINNEQFF.